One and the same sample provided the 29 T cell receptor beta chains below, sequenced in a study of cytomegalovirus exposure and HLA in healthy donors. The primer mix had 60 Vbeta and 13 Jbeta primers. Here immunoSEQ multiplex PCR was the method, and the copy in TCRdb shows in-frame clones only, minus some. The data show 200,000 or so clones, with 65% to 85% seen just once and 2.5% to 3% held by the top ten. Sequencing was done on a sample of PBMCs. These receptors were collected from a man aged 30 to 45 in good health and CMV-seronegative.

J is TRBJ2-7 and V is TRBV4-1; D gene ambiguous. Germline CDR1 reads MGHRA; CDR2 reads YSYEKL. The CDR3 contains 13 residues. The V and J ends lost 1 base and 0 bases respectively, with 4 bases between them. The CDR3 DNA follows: TGCGCCAGCAGCCAAGGCTACTCCTACGAGCAGTACTTC. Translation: CASSQGYSYEQYF.

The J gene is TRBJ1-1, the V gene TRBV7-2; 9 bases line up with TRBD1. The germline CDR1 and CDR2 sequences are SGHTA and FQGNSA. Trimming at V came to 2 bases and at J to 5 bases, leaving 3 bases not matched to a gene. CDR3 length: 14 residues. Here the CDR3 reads CASSLRQGETEAFF. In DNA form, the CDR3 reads TGTGCCAGCAGCTTAAGACAGGGGGAAACTGAAGCTTTCTTT.

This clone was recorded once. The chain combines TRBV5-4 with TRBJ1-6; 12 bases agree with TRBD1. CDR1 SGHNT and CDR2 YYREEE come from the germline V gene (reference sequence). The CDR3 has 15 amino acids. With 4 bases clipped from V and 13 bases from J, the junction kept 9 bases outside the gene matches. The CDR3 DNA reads TGTGCCAGCAGCGGGACAGGGGGCCGCTTGGGGCCCCTCCACTTT. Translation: CASSGTGGRLGPLHF.

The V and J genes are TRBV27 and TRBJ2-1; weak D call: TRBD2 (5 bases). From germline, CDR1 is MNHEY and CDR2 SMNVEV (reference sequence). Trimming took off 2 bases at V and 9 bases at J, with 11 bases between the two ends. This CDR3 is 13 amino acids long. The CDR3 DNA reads TGTGCCAGCAGTTTACAGGTAGGGAGTGAGCAGTTCTTC. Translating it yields CASSLQVGSEQFF.

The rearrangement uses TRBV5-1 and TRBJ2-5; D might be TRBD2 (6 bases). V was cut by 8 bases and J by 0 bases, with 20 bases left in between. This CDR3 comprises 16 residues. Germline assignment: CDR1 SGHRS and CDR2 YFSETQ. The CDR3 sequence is CARTSQAGQNQETQYF. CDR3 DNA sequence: TGCGCCAGAACCTCGCAAGCGGGCCAGAACCAAGAGACCCAGTACTTC.

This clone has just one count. The CDR3 DNA reads TGTGCCAGCAGTTTCGTCCCTATAGCGGGGGTGGACAATGAGCAGTTCTTC. The encoded protein is CASSFVPIAGVDNEQFF. The chain recombines TRBV27 with TRBJ2-1; 9 nucleotides agree with TRBD2. Germline V gene data show CDR1 as MNHEY and CDR2 as SMNVEV (reference sequence). The V segment lost 3 bases and the J segment 5 bases; nucleotides outside the gene matches: 11. This CDR3 comprises 17 residues.

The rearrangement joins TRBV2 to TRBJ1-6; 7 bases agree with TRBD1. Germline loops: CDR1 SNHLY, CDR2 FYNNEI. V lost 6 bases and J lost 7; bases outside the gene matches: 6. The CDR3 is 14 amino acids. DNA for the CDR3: TGTGCCAGCAGCGACAGGGTGAGGAATTCACCCCTCCACTTT. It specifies CASSDRVRNSPLHF.

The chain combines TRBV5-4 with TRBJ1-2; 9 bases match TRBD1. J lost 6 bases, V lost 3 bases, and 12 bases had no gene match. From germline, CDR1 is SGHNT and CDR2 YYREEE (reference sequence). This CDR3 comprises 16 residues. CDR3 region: CASSSPKGQGLDGYTF. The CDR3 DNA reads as TGTGCCAGCAGCTCCCCGAAGGGACAGGGCTTAGATGGCTACACCTTC.

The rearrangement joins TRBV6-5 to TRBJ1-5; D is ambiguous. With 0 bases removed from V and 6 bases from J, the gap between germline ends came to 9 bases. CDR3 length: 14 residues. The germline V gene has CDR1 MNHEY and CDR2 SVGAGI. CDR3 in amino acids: CASSYSYEGQPQHF. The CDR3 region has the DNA TGTGCCAGCAGTTACTCGTATGAGGGTCAGCCCCAGCATTTT.

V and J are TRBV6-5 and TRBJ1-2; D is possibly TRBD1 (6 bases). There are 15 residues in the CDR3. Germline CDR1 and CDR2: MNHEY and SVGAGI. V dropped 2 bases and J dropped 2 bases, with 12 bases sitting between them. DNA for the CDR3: TGTGCCAGCAGTTACGGCGACAGGCCCAACTATGGCTACACCTTC. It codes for CASSYGDRPNYGYTF.

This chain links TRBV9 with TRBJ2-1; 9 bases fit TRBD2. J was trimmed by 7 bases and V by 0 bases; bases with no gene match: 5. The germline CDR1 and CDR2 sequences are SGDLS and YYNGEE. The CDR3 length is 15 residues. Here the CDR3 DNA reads TGTGCCAGCAGCGTAGGGGGACTAGCTGGGAATGAGCAGTTCTTC. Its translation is CASSVGGLAGNEQFF.

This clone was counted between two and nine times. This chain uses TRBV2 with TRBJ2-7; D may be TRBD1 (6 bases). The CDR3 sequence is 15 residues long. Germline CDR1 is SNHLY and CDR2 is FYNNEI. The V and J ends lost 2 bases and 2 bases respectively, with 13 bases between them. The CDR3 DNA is TGTGCCAGCAGTGAAAGACAGGTCAGGACCTACGAGCAGTACTTC. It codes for CASSERQVRTYEQYF.

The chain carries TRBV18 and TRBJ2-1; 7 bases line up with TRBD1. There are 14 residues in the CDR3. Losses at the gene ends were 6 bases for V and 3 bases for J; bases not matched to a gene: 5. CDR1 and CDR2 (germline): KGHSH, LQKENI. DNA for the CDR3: TGTGCCAGCTCCCCGGGACAGATCTACAATGAGCAGTTCTTC. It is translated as CASSPGQIYNEQFF.

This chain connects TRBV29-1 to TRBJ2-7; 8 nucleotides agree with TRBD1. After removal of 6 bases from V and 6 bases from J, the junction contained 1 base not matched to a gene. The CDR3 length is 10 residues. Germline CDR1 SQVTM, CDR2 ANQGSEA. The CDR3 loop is CSVGQAEQYF. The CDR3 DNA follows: TGCAGCGTGGGACAGGCCGAGCAGTACTTC.

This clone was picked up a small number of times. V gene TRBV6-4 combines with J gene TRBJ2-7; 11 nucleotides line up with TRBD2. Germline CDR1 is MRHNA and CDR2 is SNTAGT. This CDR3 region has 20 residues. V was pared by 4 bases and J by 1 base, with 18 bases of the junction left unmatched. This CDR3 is CASSGPSRPGLAGGSYEQYF. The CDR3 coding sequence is TGTGCCAGCAGTGGCCCGAGTAGGCCCGGGCTAGCGGGGGGATCCTACGAGCAGTACTTC.

The CDR3 DNA is TGTGCCAGCAGCTTACTTGGCTCTGAGCAGTTCTTC. Amino acids: CASSLLGSEQFF. The chain links TRBV7-9 to TRBJ2-1; no clear D gene. From germline, CDR1 is SEHNR and CDR2 FQNEAQ (reference sequence). The length of the CDR3 is 12 residues. V shed 2 bases and J shed 9 bases, with 8 bases lying between them.

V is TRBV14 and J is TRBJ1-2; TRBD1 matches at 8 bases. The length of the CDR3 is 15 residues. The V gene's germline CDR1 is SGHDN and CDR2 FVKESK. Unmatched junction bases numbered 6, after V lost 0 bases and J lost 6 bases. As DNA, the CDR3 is TGTGCCAGCAGCCAAGATGTCAGGGGGCGTGATGGCTACACCTTC. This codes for CASSQDVRGRDGYTF.

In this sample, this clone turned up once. The CDR3 coding sequence is TGTGCCAGCAGCCTCGGGGGAGGGCGGCGAGCAGCTTTCTTT. As protein: CASSLGGGRRAAFF. The genes are TRBV7-8 and TRBJ1-1; weak D call: TRBD1 (5 bases). The CDR3 runs to 14 residues. Germline assignment: CDR1 SGHVS and CDR2 FQNEAQ. Trimming removed 5 bases from V and 10 bases from J, with 20 bases in between.

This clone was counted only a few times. The CDR3 here is CASSLSRGAFF. CDR3 nucleotides: TGTGCCAGCAGCTTGAGTAGGGGAGCTTTCTTT. This sequence joins TRBV5-8 and TRBJ1-1; D is perhaps TRBD1 (5 bases). Germline assignment: CDR1 SGHTS and CDR2 YDEGEE. The V end lost 1 base, the J end lost 10 bases, and 8 bases lay between the germline ends. CDR3 length: 11 amino acids.

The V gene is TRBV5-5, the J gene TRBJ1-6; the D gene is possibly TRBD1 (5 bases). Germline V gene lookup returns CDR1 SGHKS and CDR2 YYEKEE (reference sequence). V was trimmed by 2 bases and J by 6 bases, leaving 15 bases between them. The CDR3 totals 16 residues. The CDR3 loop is CASSFQAGSGNSPLHF. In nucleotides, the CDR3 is TGTGCCAGCAGCTTTCAGGCAGGGTCGGGTAATTCACCCCTCCACTTT.

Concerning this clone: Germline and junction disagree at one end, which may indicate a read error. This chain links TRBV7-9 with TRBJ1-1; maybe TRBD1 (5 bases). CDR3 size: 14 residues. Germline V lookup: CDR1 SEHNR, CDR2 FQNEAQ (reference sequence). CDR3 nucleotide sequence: TGTGCCAGCAGCATAGCGGGGGGGAACACTGAAGCTTTCTTT. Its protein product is CASSIAGGNTEAFF.

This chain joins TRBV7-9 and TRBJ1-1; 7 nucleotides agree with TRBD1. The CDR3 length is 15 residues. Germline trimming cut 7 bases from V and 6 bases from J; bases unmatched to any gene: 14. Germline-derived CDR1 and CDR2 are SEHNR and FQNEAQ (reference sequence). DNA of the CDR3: TGTGCCAGCATTCCTCAGGGGGGCGGCGGGTCTGAAGCTTTCTTT. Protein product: CASIPQGGGGSEAFF.

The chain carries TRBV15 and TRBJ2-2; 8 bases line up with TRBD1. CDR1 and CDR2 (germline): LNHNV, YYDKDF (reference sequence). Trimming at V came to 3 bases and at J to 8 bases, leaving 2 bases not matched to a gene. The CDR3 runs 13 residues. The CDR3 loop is CATSRTGVGELFF. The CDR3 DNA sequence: TGTGCCACCAGCAGGACAGGGGTAGGGGAGCTGTTTTTT.

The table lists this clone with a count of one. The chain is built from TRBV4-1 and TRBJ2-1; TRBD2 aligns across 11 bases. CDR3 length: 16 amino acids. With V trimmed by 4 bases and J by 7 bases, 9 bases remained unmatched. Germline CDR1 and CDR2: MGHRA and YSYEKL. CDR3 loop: CASSLLSGGDQNEQFF. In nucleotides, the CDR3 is TGCGCCAGCAGCCTTCTTAGCGGGGGGGATCAAAATGAGCAGTTCTTC.

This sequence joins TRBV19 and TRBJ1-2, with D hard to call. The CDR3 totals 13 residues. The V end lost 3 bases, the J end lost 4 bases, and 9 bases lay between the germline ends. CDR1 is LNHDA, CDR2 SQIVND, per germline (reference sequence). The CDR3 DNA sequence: TGTGCCAGTAGTATCGATTCCAGCTATGGCTACACCTTC. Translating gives CASSIDSSYGYTF. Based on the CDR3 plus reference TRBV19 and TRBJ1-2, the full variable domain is DGGITQSPKYLFRKEGQNVTLSCEQNLNHDAMYWYRQDPGQGLRLIYYSQIVNDFQKGDIAEGYSVSREKKESFPLTVTSAQKNPTAFYLCASSIDSSYGYTFGSGTRLTVV.

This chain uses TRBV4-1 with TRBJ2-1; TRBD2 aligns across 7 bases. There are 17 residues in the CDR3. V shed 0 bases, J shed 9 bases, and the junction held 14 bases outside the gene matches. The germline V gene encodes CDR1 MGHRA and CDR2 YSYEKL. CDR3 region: CASSQEGTWGAGSEQFF. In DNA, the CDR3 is TGCGCCAGCAGCCAAGAGGGGACGTGGGGAGCGGGGTCTGAGCAGTTCTTC.

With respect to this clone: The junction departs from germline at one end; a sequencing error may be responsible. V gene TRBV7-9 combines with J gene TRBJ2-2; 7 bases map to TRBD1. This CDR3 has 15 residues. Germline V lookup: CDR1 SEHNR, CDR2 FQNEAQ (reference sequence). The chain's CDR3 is CSSRSGQLNTGELFF. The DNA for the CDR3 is TGTTCCAGCAGATCGGGACAGCTGAACACCGGGGAGCTGTTTTTT.

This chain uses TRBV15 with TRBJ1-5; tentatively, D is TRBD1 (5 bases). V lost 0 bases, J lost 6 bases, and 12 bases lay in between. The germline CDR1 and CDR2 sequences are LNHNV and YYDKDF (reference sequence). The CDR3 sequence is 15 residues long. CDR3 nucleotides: TGTGCCACCAGCAGAGATAGGCAGGGCAGTCAGCCCCAGCATTTT. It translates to CATSRDRQGSQPQHF.

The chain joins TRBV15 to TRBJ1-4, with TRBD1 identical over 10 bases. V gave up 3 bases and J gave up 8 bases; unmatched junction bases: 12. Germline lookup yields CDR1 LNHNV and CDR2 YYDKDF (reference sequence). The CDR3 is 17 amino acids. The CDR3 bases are TGTGCCACCAGCAGGGGACAGGGGTTTCCGTTGGAGGAAAAACTGTTTTTT. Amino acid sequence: CATSRGQGFPLEEKLFF.